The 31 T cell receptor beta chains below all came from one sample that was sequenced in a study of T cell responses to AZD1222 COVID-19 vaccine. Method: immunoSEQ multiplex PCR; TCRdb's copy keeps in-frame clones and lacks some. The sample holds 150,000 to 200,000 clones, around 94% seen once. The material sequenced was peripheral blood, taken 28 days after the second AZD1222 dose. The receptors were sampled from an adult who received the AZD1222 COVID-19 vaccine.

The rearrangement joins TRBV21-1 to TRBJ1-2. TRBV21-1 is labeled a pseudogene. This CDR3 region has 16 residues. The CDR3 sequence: CASSKAAGGHLYGYTF. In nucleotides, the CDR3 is TGTGCCAGCAGCAAAGCCGCGGGGGGCCACCTATATGGCTACACCTTC.

In nucleotides, the CDR3 is TGTGCCAGCAGCCAAGGACTAGCGGCCAAGGCAATTACCTACGAGCAGTACTTC. This encodes CASSQGLAAKAITYEQYF. The chain has TRBV4-2 and TRBJ2-7, with TRBD2 identical over 9 bases. The trim removed 1 base at V and 2 bases at J, leaving 12 bases unmatched. The CDR3 is 18 residues long. Germline V gene sequence: CDR1 LGHNA, CDR2 YNFKEQ.

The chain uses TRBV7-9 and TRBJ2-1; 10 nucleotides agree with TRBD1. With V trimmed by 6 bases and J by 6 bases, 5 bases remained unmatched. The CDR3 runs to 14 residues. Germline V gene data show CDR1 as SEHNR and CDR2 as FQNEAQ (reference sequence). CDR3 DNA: TGTGCCAGCAGTGGGACAGGGGCCCTCAATGAGCAGTTCTTC. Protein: CASSGTGALNEQFF.

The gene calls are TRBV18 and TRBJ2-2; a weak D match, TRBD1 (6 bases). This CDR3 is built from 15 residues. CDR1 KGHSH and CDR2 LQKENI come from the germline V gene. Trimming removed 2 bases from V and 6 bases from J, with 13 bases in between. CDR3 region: CASSPMGAESGELFF. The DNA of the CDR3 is TGTGCCAGCTCACCAATGGGGGCAGAGTCCGGGGAGCTGTTTTTT.

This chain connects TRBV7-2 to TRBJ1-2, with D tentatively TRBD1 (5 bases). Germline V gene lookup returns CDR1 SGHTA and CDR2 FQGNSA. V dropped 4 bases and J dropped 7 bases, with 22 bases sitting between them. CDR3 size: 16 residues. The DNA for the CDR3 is TGTGCCAGCAGCTCAGCTATAGTCGGCAGGGAAACTGGCTACACCTTC. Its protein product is CASSSAIVGRETGYTF.

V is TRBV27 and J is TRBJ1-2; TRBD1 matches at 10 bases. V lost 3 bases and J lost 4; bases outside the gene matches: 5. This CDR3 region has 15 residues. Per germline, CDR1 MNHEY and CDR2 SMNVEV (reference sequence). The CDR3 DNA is TGTGCCAGCAGTTTGGGACAGGGGATAGCCTATGGCTACACCTTC. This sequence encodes CASSLGQGIAYGYTF.

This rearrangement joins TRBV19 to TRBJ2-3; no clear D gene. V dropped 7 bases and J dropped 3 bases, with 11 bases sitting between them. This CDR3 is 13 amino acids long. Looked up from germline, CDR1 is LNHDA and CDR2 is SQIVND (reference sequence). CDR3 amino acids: CASKQYETDTQYF. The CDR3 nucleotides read TGTGCCAGTAAGCAGTACGAAACAGATACGCAGTATTTT.

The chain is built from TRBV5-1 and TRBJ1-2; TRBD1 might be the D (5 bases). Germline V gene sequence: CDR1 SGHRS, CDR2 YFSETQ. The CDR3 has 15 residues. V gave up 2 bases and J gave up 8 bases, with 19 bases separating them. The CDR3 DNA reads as TGCGCCAGCAGCTTTGGAGGAGGGGTTCTTTACGGCTACACCTTC. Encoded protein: CASSFGGGVLYGYTF. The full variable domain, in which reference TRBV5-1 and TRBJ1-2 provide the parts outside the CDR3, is KAGVTQTPRYLIKTRGQQVTLSCSPISGHRSVSWYQQTPGQGLQFLFEYFSETQRNKGNFPGRFSGRQFSNSRSEMNVSTLELGDSALYLCASSFGGGVLYGYTFGSGTRLTVV.

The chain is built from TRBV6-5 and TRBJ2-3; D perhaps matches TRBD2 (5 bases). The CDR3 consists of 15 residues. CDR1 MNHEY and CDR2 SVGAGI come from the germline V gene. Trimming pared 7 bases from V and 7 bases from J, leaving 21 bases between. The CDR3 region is CASTPTGPYGNTQYF. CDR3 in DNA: TGTGCCAGCACCCCGACCGGTCCCTACGGGAATACGCAGTATTTT.

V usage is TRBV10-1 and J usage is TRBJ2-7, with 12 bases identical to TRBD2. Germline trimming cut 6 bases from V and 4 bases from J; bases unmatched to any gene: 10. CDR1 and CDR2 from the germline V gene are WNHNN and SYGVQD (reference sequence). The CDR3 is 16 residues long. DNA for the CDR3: TGCGCCAGCAGCGGGGGGACTAGCGGGTCTCCATACGAGCAGTACTTC. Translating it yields CASSGGTSGSPYEQYF.

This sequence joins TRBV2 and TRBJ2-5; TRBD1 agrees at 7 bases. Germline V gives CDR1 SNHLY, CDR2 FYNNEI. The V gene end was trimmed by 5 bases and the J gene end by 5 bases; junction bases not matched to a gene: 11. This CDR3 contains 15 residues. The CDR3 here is CASSRSTGVEETQYF. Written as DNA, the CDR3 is TGTGCCAGCAGTCGCAGTACAGGGGTAGAGGAGACCCAGTACTTC. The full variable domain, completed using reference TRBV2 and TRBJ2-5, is EPEVTQTPSHQVTQMGQEVILRCVPISNHLYFYWYRQILGQKVEFLVSFYNNEISEKSEIFDDQFSVERPDGSNFTLKIRSTKLEDSAMYFCASSRSTGVEETQYFGPGTRLLVL.

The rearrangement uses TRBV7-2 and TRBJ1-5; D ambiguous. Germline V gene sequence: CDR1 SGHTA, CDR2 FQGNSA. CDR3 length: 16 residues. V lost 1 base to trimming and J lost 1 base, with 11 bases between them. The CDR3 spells CASSLVDLGSNQPQHF. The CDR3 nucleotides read TGTGCCAGCAGCTTAGTGGATCTAGGGAGCAATCAGCCCCAGCATTTT.

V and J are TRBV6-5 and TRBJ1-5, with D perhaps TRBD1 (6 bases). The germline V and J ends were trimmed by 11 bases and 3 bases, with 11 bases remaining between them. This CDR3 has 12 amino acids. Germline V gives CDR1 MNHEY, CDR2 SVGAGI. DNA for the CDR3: TGTGCCTCGCGACAGGCCAATCAGCCCCAGCATTTT. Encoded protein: CASRQANQPQHF.

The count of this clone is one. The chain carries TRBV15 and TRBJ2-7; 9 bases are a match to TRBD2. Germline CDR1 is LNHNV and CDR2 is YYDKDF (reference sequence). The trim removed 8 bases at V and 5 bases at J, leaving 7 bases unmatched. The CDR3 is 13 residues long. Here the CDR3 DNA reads TGTGCCACCCGGGGACTAGCATCCCACGAGCAGTACTTC. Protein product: CATRGLASHEQYF. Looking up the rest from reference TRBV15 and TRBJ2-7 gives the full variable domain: DAMVIQNPRYQVTQFGKPVTLSCSQTLNHNVMYWYQQKSSQAPKLLFHYYDKDFNNEADTPDNFQSRRPNTSFCFLDIRSPGLGDTAMYLCATRGLASHEQYFGPGTRLTVT.

In DNA form, the CDR3 reads TGTGCCTGGAAGACAGGGGGCTGGACTGAAGCTTTCTTT. This encodes CAWKTGGWTEAFF. V usage is TRBV30 and J usage is TRBJ1-1, with 10 bases that match TRBD1. With 4 bases clipped from V and 5 bases from J, the junction kept 4 bases outside the gene matches. The CDR3 has 13 amino acids. The V gene's germline CDR1 is GTSNPN and CDR2 SVGIG (reference sequence). Together with reference TRBV30 and TRBJ1-1, the CDR3 gives the full variable domain: SQTIHQWPATLVQPVGSPLSLECTVEGTSNPNLYWYRQAAGRGLQLLFYSVGIGQISSEVPQNLSASRPQDRQFILSSKKLLLSDSGFYLCAWKTGGWTEAFFGQGTRLTVV.

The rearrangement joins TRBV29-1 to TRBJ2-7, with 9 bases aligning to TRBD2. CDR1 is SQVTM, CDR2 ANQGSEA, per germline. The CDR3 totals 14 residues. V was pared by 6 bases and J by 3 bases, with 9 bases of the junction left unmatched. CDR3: CSVELAGGDYEQYF. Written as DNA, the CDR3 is TGCAGCGTCGAACTGGCGGGAGGGGACTACGAGCAGTACTTC.

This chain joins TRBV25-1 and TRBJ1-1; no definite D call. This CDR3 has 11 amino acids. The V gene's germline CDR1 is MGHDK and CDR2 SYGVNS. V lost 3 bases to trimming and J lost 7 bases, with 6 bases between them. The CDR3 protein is CASSDNLEAFF. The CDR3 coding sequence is TGTGCCAGCAGTGACAACCTTGAAGCTTTCTTT.

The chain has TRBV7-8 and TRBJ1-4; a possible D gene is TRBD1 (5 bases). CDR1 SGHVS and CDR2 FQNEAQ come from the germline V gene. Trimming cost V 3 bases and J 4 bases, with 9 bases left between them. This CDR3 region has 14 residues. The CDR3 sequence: CASSFLGVNEKLFF. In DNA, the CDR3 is TGTGCCAGCAGCTTTTTGGGGGTTAATGAAAAACTGTTTTTT.

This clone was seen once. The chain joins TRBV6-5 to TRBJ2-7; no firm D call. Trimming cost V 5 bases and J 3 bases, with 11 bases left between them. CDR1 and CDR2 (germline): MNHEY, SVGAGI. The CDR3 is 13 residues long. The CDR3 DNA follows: TGTGCCAGCAGTCCCTCATTTTACTACGAGCAGTACTTC. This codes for CASSPSFYYEQYF.

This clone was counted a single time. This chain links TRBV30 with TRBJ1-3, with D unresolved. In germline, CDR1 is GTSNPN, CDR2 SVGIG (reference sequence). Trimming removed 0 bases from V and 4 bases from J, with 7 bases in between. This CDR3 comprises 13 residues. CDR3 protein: CAWSVGKGNTIYF. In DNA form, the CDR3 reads TGTGCCTGGAGTGTAGGGAAAGGAAACACCATATATTTT.

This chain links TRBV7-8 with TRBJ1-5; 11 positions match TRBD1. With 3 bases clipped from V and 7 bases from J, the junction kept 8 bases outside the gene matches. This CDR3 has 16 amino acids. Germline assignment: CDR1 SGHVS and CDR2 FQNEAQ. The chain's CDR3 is CASSLLGTGGGQPQHF. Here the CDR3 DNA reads TGTGCCAGCAGCTTGCTTGGGACAGGGGGTGGGCAGCCCCAGCATTTT.

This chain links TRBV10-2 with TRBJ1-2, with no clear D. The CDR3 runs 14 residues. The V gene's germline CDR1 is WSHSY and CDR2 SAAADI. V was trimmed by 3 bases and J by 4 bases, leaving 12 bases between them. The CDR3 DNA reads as TGCGCCAGCAGTGATAGCCCTAGATCCTATGGCTACACCTTC. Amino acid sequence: CASSDSPRSYGYTF.

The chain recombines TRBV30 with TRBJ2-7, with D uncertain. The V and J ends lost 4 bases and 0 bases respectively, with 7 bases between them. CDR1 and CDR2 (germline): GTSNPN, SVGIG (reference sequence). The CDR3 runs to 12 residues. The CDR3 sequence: CAWTESSYEQYF. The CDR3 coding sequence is TGTGCCTGGACCGAAAGCTCCTACGAGCAGTACTTC.

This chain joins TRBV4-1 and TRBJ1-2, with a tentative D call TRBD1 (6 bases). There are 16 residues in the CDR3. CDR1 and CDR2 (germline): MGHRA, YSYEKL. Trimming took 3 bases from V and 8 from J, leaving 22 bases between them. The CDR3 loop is CASSHSLTGPAGGYTF. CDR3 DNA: TGCGCCAGCAGCCATTCCTTAACAGGGCCCGCGGGAGGCTACACCTTC.

CDR3 amino acids: CASSRTGADYTF. DNA of the CDR3: TGTGCCAGCAGTAGGACAGGGGCGGACTACACCTTC. This chain connects TRBV5-8 to TRBJ1-2; the match to TRBD1 covers 9 bases. The CDR3 runs to 12 residues. J gave up 10 bases and V 5 bases, and 6 bases lay outside the gene matches. Per the germline V gene, CDR1 is SGHTS and CDR2 is YDEGEE. Based on the CDR3 plus reference TRBV5-8 and TRBJ1-2, the full variable domain is EAGVTQSPTHLIKTRGQQATLRCSPISGHTSVYWYQQALGLGLQFLLWYDEGEERNRGNFPPRFSGRQFPNYSSELNVNALELEDSALYLCASSRTGADYTFGSGTRLTVV.

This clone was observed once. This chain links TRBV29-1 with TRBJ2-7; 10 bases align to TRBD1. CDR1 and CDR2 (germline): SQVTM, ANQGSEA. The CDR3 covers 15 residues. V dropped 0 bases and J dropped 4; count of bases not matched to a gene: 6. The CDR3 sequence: CSVEDGTGVGYEQYF. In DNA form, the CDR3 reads TGCAGCGTTGAAGACGGGACAGGGGTAGGGTACGAGCAGTACTTC.

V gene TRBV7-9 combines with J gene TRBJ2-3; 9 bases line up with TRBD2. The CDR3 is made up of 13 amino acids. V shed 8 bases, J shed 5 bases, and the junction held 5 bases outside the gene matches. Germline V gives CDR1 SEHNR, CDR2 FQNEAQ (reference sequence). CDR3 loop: CASGSSGIDTQYF. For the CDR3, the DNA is TGTGCCAGCGGGTCTAGCGGGATAGATACGCAGTATTTT.

The CDR3 sequence is CASSLGGAIRTEAFF. CDR3 DNA sequence: TGTGCCAGCAGCCTTGGGGGGGCGATTCGGACTGAAGCTTTCTTT. V usage is TRBV7-3 and J usage is TRBJ1-1; maybe TRBD1 (6 bases). The CDR3 is 15 amino acids. Trimming took 5 bases from V and 5 from J, leaving 18 bases between them. CDR1 is SGHTA and CDR2 is FQGTGA in the germline V gene.

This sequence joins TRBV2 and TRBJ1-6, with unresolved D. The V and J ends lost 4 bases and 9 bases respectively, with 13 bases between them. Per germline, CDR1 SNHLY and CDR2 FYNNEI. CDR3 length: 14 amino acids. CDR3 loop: CASSVSPIGSPLHF. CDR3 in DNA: TGTGCCAGCAGTGTCAGTCCAATCGGTTCACCCCTCCACTTT.

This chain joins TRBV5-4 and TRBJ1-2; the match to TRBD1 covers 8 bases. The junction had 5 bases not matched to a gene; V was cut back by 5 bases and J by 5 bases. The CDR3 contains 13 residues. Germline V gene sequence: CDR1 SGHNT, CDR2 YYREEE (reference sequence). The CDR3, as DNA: TGTGCCAGCAGGGAGAGACAGGGGTATGGCTACACCTTC. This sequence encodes CASRERQGYGYTF.

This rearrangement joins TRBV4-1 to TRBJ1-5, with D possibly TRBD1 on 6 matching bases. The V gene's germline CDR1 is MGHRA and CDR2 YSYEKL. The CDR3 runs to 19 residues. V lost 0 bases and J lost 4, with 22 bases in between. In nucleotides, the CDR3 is TGCGCCAGCAGCCAAGATCAATTAAGCGGGGGTCAGGGGAATCAGCCCCAGCATTTT. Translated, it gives CASSQDQLSGGQGNQPQHF.